The sequence of this T cell receptor beta chain was determined in a study of T-cell reconstitution after alpha-beta-depleted transplantation in children (dated by TCRdb to the mid-2010s). Background on the whole study: T-cell immune reconstitution after TCRalphabeta/CD19-depleted allogeneic hematopoietic cell transplantation in children was quantitatively tracked in the study by means of TCR repertoire profiling.

There are 12 amino acids in the CDR3, from cysteine to phenylalanine inclusive. Only CDR3 DNA remains: 36 bases, in frame from the first base. The junction carries 12 bases between V and J, which are trimmed by 1 base and 11 bases respectively. CDR1 SEHNR and CDR2 FQNEAQ were looked up in the germline V gene (reference sequence). The receptor library was made with PCR. The sequencing machine was an Illumina HiSeq 2500. TCR libraries were prepared with molecular barcoding, using unique molecular identifiers to normalize TCRbeta repertoire quantification. TCRdb redid the processing of the public reads, applying fastp at Q25 and MiXCR, and retained in-frame beta chains. Entries that share a CDR3 protein sequence are merged under the most common genes and DNA. This sample is represented by roughly 220,000 distinct CDR3 sequences; 12% of them were singletons. The ten most abundant clones make up roughly 2.8% of the sample.

With respect to this clonotype: Its antigen is not yet known. Base qualities are not at hand, and no much larger clone is one base apart.

Rearrangement joined TRBV7-9 to TRBJ2-7; a weak D assignment points to TRBD2 (6 bases agree). Sample: PBMCs from the stem cell graft donor, taken from the stem cell graft. The receptor was derived from a human donor who donated a stem cell graft to a child with acute lymphoblastic leukemia. The CDR3 has the sequence CASSLEGGPEYF. The DNA sequence is TGTGCCAGCAGCTTAGAAGGAGGGCCCGAGTACTTC.